This TCR beta chain was captured by sequencing in a study of T cells expressing NK-cell markers (dated by TCRdb to the early 2020s). Concerning the study at large: TCR beta-chain repertoires were profiled in sorted CD3+CD56+NKG2C+, CD3+CD56+NKG2C- and CD3+CD56-NKG2C+ T-cell subsets from several donors. Among the eight sequenced donors, only one was HCMV-seronegative, while the other seven were HCMV-seropositive. Randomly selected healthy volunteers, three men and five women, were used as the eight sequenced donors. Sequencing of the libraries produced 2 x 150 bp reads on Illumina HiSeq 2000/2500, MiSeq or NextSeq. On the study overall, not on this receptor specifically: Those dominant clonotypes were again the most abundant among CD3+CD56-NKG2C+ cells in a few donors, at roughly 25-60.1%. It remained unclear whether the expanded NKG2C-expressing T cell clones were specific for HCMV antigens. In over 5 donors, the dominant CD3+CD56+NKG2C+ clonotypes were among the top 10 CD8+ clonotypes and accounted for roughly 1.0-7.5% of CD8+ T cells.

HCMV serostatus was determined by detecting HCMV-specific IgG in serum with a commercial ELISA kit. Ficoll density gradient centrifugation was used to isolate peripheral blood mononuclear cells from blood. Concerning this clonotype itself: Its antigen has not been determined.

Looking up the germline V gene yields CDR1 SGHRS and CDR2 YFSETQ. The CDR3 starts with the cysteine, ends with the phenylalanine, and has 16 residues. The protein alone is recorded here. The instrument given in TCRdb is Illumina HiSeq 2000. TCR beta cDNA libraries were prepared using 5'RACE template switching, which introduced a universal primer site and unique molecular identifiers. cDNA synthesis was primed from the TCR beta constant segment, followed by two successive PCR amplification steps. On the authors' methods: Reads were demultiplexed and grouped by UMI with MIGEC, and clonotypes were assembled and quantified with MiTCR. To exclude erroneous sequences, only TCR cDNA sequences supported by at least two reads were retained. The tcR package was used for downstream repertoire analysis, and clonotypes were matched between fractions using CDR3 nucleotide sequence together with V segment. VDJmatch was used to annotate antigen specificity against VDJdb, with one amino acid substitution in CDR3 allowed. TCRdb reprocessed the reads, and each CDR3 protein sequence is entered once, without DNA. The V and J calls follow TCRdb's processing rather than the paper's. The sample table includes some 410,000 distinct CDR3 sequences. 6% to 9.5% of the sample is held by the ten biggest clonotypes.

Sequenced material: blood T cells: a sorted CD56 or NKG2C T cell subset, CD4+ or CD8+ T cells, or bulk PBMC T cells (not recorded which). This TCR derives from a woman aged 18-69 years in good health. The rearrangement combines TRBV5-1 with TRBJ1-1; TCRdb gives TRBD1 as the D gene, but with no DNA this cannot be confirmed. The CDR3 corresponds to CASRLTQGADVTEAFF.